Below are 8 T cell receptor beta chains sequenced from a single sample in a study of Ad26.COV2.S vaccination and SARS-CoV-2 variants. Treatment meaning: around 19 received Ad26.COV2.S at low or high dose, single or two shots; roughly five received placebo; per-sample allocation not given. The samples were gathered on day 63 after the first injection of vaccine or placebo. Profiling relied on immunoSEQ multiplex PCR, and the TCRdb table lists in-frame clones only, not all of them. Of hundreds of thousands of clones listed, about 90% were seen once; the top ten hold approximately 1.5%. This material consisted of peripheral blood, taken in a trial of Ad26.COV2.S vaccine versus placebo. All receptors derive from a person between 18 and 65 years old who received the Ad26.COV2.S COVID-19 vaccine or a placebo.

The genes are TRBV29-1 and TRBJ1-3; D gene ambiguous. The CDR3 loop spans 15 amino acids. V lost 5 bases to trimming and J lost 2 bases, with 16 bases between them. CDR1 SQVTM and CDR2 ANQGSEA come from the germline V gene. The CDR3 spells CSVTLGHKPGNTIYF. The CDR3 coding sequence is TGCAGCGTTACCCTTGGCCACAAACCTGGAAACACCATATATTTT.

The chain links TRBV27 to TRBJ2-5; no clear D gene. Per germline, CDR1 MNHEY and CDR2 SMNVEV (reference sequence). The V gene lost 8 bases and the J gene lost 4 bases, with 11 bases spanning the gap. The CDR3 loop spans 12 amino acids. CDR3 region: CASASARETQYF. In DNA, the CDR3 is TGTGCCAGCGCCTCGGCGAGAGAGACCCAGTACTTC.

The gene calls are TRBV5-4 and TRBJ2-1; D ambiguous. CDR1 and CDR2 (germline): SGHNT, YYREEE (reference sequence). V was trimmed by 1 base and J by 9 bases, leaving 14 bases between them. The CDR3 consists of 14 residues. The CDR3 DNA is TGTGCCAGCAGCTTGTGGGGATTGGAGTCTGAGCAGTTCTTC. The encoded protein is CASSLWGLESEQFF.

The chain employs TRBV28 and TRBJ1-1; D is unresolved. V was pared by 1 base and J by 3 bases, with 9 bases between. The CDR3 runs 14 residues. Germline-derived CDR1 and CDR2 are MDHEN and SYDVKM. As DNA, the CDR3 is TGTGCCAGCAGTTTATTTGGCGGGTACACTGAAGCTTTCTTT. It encodes CASSLFGGYTEAFF.

The chain uses TRBV13 and TRBJ1-1; 9 nucleotides align to TRBD1. Germline trimming cut 5 bases from V and 1 base from J; bases unmatched to any gene: 2. CDR3 length: 14 amino acids. Germline V gives CDR1 PRHDT, CDR2 FYEKMQ (reference sequence). The CDR3 DNA sequence: TGTGCCAGCAGCAAGACAGGGGGGAACACTGAAGCTTTCTTT. It translates to CASSKTGGNTEAFF.

V usage is TRBV5-1 and J usage is TRBJ2-5; no clear D. Trimming stripped 0 bases from V and 5 bases from J, with 14 bases between. The CDR3 sequence is 15 residues long. Germline-derived CDR1 and CDR2 are SGHRS and YFSETQ. Written as DNA, the CDR3 is TGCGCCAGCAGCTTGGGGCGTTTGGGGTGGGAGACCCAGTACTTC. It encodes CASSLGRLGWETQYF.

This chain joins TRBV14 and TRBJ2-7; TRBD1 matches 7 bases. CDR1 SGHDN and CDR2 FVKESK come from the germline V gene. J lost 2 bases, V lost 4 bases, and 8 bases had no gene match. The CDR3 totals 15 residues. CDR3 DNA sequence: TGTGCCAGCAGCCGCAAGGACAGGCCCCCCTACGAGCAGTACTTC. Its protein is CASSRKDRPPYEQYF. The entire variable domain, with the rest obtained from reference TRBV14 and TRBJ2-7, is as follows: EAGVTQFPSHSVIEKGQTVTLRCDPISGHDNLYWYRRVMGKEIKFLLHFVKESKQDESGMPNNRFLAERTGGTYSTLKVQPAELEDSGVYFCASSRKDRPPYEQYFGPGTRLTVT.

This chain uses TRBV4-2 with TRBJ2-3; D gene ambiguous. The CDR3 is made up of 14 amino acids. Per germline, CDR1 LGHNA and CDR2 YNFKEQ. V dropped 0 bases and J dropped 2 bases, with 6 bases sitting between them. The CDR3 DNA sequence: TGTGCCAGCAGCCAAGACCCGATCACAGATACGCAGTATTTT. This codes for CASSQDPITDTQYF.